The present TCR beta chain was sequenced within a study of cytomegalovirus exposure and HLA in healthy donors. Study background: The same platform was used for the roughly 120 validation repertoires and the approximately 670 first-cohort repertoires, a later analysis reported. Overall study findings and caveats: Per published reports, the classifier diagnosed cytomegalovirus status with high specificity and sensitivity. CMV antigen specificity was confirmed in vitro for three CMV-associated chains. A list of about 160 TCR beta chains associated with cytomegalovirus was given.

Repertoires were generated with immunoSEQ multiplex PCR, while TCRdb's copy carries only in-frame clones and drops some. The table lists over 200,000 clones, roughly 88% of them singletons. Trimming removed 2 bases from V and 6 bases from J; junction bases left unmatched: 14. CDR1 LGHNT and CDR2 FRNRAP come from the germline V gene. The CDR3 consists of 18 residues. On this clone: Antigen unknown.

The sequence derives from a woman younger than 35 in good health and CMV-seronegative. Sequenced material: PBMCs. The V and J genes are TRBV12-5 and TRBJ2-1, with 9 nucleotides matching TRBD2. In DNA form, the CDR3 reads TGTGCTAGTGGTTTGATGCCCCGTAGCGGGAGAGGAGTCAATGAGCAGTTCTTC. Translated: CASGLMPRSGRGVNEQFF.